The 2 T cell receptor beta chains presented below share a single source sample, sequenced in a study of T cell responses to AZD1222 COVID-19 vaccine. Profiling relied on immunoSEQ multiplex PCR, and the TCRdb table lists in-frame clones only, not all of them. The table lists 100,000 to 150,000 clones, more than 75% of them singletons. Sequences were derived from peripheral blood, sampled 28 days after the second AZD1222 dose. These receptor sequences come from an adult who received the AZD1222 COVID-19 vaccine.

The CDR3 loop reads CAWSQAGGSNEQFF. As DNA, the CDR3 is TGTGCCTGGAGTCAGGCGGGGGGATCCAATGAGCAGTTCTTC. The chain employs TRBV30 and TRBJ2-1; 8 bases agree with TRBD2. The CDR3 covers 14 residues. Germline CDR1 is GTSNPN and CDR2 is SVGIG (reference sequence). The V and J ends lost 2 bases and 6 bases, in that order; junction bases with no gene match: 6.

The V gene is TRBV21-1, the J gene TRBJ1-1. TRBV21-1 is tagged as a pseudogene. The CDR3 contains 14 residues. The CDR3 DNA reads TGTGCCAGCCATTGCCCGGGGTTTGGGGCTGAAGCTTTCTTT. Translation gives CASHCPGFGAEAFF.